This TCR beta chain stems from a study of T cell repertoires in cytomegalovirus infection. Using its own MiXCR run on the reads, TCRdb lists one record per CDR3 protein. The data contain some 680,000 distinct CDR3 sequences, about 40% of them seen just once; the ten biggest clones take up under 3%. V was clipped by 3 bases and J by 3 bases; unmatched bases: 20. The CDR3 extends over 23 amino acids. Study findings and constraints: Individuals carrying CMV plus the relevant HLA were identified by cumulative frequency of public TCR beta families.

As for this clonotype: What it binds is not known.

The TCR originated in a human donor in good health (CMV status not recorded). Some clones in this sample may be carry-over from other donors' samples. This chain connects TRBV12-3 or TRBV12-4 to TRBJ2-1; TRBD2 aligns across 16 bases. Input material: PBMCs. CDR3 sequence: CASSLGFGGAGLAGGRGYNEQFF. Written as DNA, the CDR3 is TGTGCCAGCAGTTTGGGGTTCGGGGGCGCGGGACTAGCGGGAGGGCGAGGCTACAATGAGCAGTTCTTC.